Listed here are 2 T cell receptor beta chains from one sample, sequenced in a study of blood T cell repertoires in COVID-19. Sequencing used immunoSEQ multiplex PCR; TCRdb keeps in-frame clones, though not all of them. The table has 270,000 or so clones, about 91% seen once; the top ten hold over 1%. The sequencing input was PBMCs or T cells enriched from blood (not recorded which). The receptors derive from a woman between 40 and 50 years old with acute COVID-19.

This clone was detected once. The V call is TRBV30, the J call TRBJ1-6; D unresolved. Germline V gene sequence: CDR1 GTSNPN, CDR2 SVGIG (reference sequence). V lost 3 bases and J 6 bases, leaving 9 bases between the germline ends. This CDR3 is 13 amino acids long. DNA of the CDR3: TGTGCCTGGAGCTCGAACGGTAATTCACCCCTCCACTTT. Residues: CAWSSNGNSPLHF. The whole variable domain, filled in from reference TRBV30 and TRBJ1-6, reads SQTIHQWPATLVQPVGSPLSLECTVEGTSNPNLYWYRQAAGRGLQLLFYSVGIGQISSEVPQNLSASRPQDRQFILSSKKLLLSDSGFYLCAWSSNGNSPLHFGNGTRLTVT.

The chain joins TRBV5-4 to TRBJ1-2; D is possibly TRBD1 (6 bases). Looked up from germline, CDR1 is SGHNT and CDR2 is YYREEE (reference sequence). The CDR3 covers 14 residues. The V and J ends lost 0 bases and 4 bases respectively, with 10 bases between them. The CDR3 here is CASSLGQESYGYTF. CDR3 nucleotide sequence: TGTGCCAGCAGCTTGGGACAGGAAAGCTATGGCTACACCTTC.